These T cell receptor beta chains were read from a single sample in a study of T cell responses to AZD1222 COVID-19 vaccine. The data were produced by immunoSEQ multiplex PCR, yet TCRdb's version contains in-frame clones alone and is incomplete. The sample holds 100,000 to 150,000 clones, approximately 92% seen once. The source was peripheral blood, collected on day 0 of AZD1222 vaccination. Receptors originate from an adult in good health. Both conserved end residues are part of each CDR3. The order of the fields is clone size, CDR3 length, V gene, J gene, D gene, CDR3 protein. The D gene is left open where the match is weak. The listing skips clone size in some rows; elsewhere it reads once, few, many or a size class.

>.|12|TRBV6-6|TRBJ2-1|.
CASTFQRNEQFF
>.|19|TRBV18|TRBJ2-7|TRBD2
CASSPSASRNGGRAYEQYF
>.|13|TRBV19|TRBJ1-1|.
CASSIELPQLAFF
>.|16|TRBV9|TRBJ2-3|TRBD2
CASSVGAGGPVDTQYF
>.|18|TRBV5-1|TRBJ2-7|.
CASSLDFGSTALSYEQYF
>few|16|TRBV14|TRBJ2-1|.
CASSQELGTSYNEQFF
>.|16|TRBV10-3|TRBJ1-1|TRBD1
CAISERTGGVNTEAFF
>.|12|TRBV7-9|TRBJ1-1|.
CASSLYLSEAFF
>.|14|TRBV28|TRBJ1-5|.
CASSSTGSNQPQHF
>.|15|TRBV30|TRBJ1-1|.
CAWKVGRARITEAFF
>.|12|TRBV9|TRBJ2-2|.
CASGTSSGELFF
>.|12|TRBV11-2|TRBJ1-5|.
CASSYIVGPQHF
>few|11|TRBV2|TRBJ2-7|.
CATRLEREQYF
>.|13|TRBV28|TRBJ1-4|.
CASSLVHNEKLFF
>.|13|TRBV11-2|TRBJ2-3|TRBD2
CASRLAGEDTQYF
>.|15|TRBV7-3|TRBJ2-1|TRBD2
CASSEGLAGVDEQFF
>.|13|TRBV6-5|TRBJ1-2|TRBD1
CASSRTGDYGYTF
>.|15|TRBV28|TRBJ2-7|TRBD1
CASKSDRGQTTEQYF
>once|16|TRBV7-9|TRBJ2-2|.
CASSLFGLSGAGELFF
>.|14|TRBV28|TRBJ2-5|.
CASSLELGRETQYF
>few|17|TRBV5-1|TRBJ1-6|.
CASSIMPAGTDNSPLHF
>.|17|TRBV7-8|TRBJ2-1|TRBD2
CASSPVLAGGPSDEQFF
>.|13|TRBV29-1|TRBJ2-1|.
CSVAGTADNEQFF
>.|16|TRBV10-3|TRBJ1-5|.
CAISQTSTGGNQPQHF
>.|13|TRBV7-2|TRBJ2-7|TRBD2
CASSERETGEQYF
>.|15|TRBV7-8|TRBJ1-2|TRBD1
CASSQRYRGSYGYTF
>.|16|TRBV15|TRBJ1-1|TRBD1
CATSREPTGVNTEAFF
>.|16|TRBV27|TRBJ1-1|.
CASSSHFSRVDFEAFF
>.|15|TRBV5-1|TRBJ1-6|.
CASSPEGAYNSPLHF
>medium-sized|15|TRBV6-4|TRBJ2-1|TRBD2
CASSEKASGYNEQFF
>.|15|TRBV9|TRBJ1-2|.
CASSPRGTVLYGYTF
>.|14|TRBV7-3|TRBJ2-3|.
CASRFGPSTDTQYF
>.|14|TRBV9|TRBJ2-7|TRBD2
CASNPSGLSDEQYF
>.|14|TRBV7-3|TRBJ2-2|.
CASSSPTVAGELFF
>.|13|TRBV7-3|TRBJ2-1|.
CASSRLGDSEQFF
>.|14|TRBV5-1|TRBJ2-7|.
CASSLVQGGYEQYF
>.|15|TRBV19|TRBJ2-3|TRBD2
CASSPLAGHTDTQYF
>.|15|TRBV28|TRBJ1-5|TRBD1
CASTLRDSSNQPQHF
>.|15|TRBV5-1|TRBJ1-6|TRBD1
CASSLVQGDNSPLHF
>.|12|TRBV19|TRBJ1-5|.
CASSIRNQPQHF
>few|13|TRBV29-1|TRBJ1-2|.
CSVEQGKGYGYTF
>.|14|TRBV11-3|TRBJ2-1|.
CASSPSTEDNEQFF
>few|14|TRBV4-1|TRBJ1-1|.
CASSQALANTEAFF
>.|15|TRBV6-5|TRBJ2-2|TRBD2
CASNPGGTNTGELFF
>.|15|TRBV3-1/TRBV3-2|TRBJ1-2|.
CASSNGQLRNYGYTF
>.|13|TRBV6-5|TRBJ1-2|.
CASRLETAGGYTF
>few|14|TRBV5-1|TRBJ2-7|.
CASSLRGFSYEQYF
>.|15|TRBV19|TRBJ1-4|.
CASSIDLRMNEKLFF
>.|15|TRBV9|TRBJ2-1|.
CASSVAGREYNEQFF
>.|13|TRBV2|TRBJ2-7|TRBD1
CASSGQGKHEQYF
>.|16|TRBV27|TRBJ2-7|.
CASSLISGRGTYEQYF
>.|17|TRBV7-3|TRBJ2-1|.
CASSLQGRGVGYNEQFF
>.|15|TRBV12-5|TRBJ1-5|.
CASGLVGRSNQPQHF
>once|14|TRBV19|TRBJ1-3|.
CASSMGRTGNTIYF
>once|14|TRBV27|TRBJ2-1|.
CASSPSVGRNEQFF
>.|13|TRBV6-5|TRBJ2-5|.
CASSYGGQKTQYF
>.|15|TRBV12-5|TRBJ2-1|TRBD2
CASARSGSPYNEQFF
>.|13|TRBV11-2|TRBJ1-1|.
CASSLESRREAFF
>.|14|TRBV18|TRBJ2-3|.
CASSPRAETDTQYF
>.|16|TRBV9|TRBJ2-2|.
CASSVSFSGNTGELFF